This is a list of T cell receptor beta chains from one sample in a study of regulatory T cells in long-lasting Graves disease. TCRdb reanalysed the multiplex PCR reads using MiXCR and keeps one entry per CDR3 protein. The sample lists fewer than 450,000 distinct CDR3 sequences, around 24% seen once, with about 26% in the top ten. The sample here was peripheral blood mononuclear cells (PBMCs), taken when the disease was refractory, from a patient treated with antithyroid drugs. The source of these receptors is a female donor with Graves disease. The CDR3 runs from the conserved cysteine through the conserved F or W. The order of the fields is D gene, V gene, clone size, J gene, CDR3 protein, CDR3 DNA. A D gene is named only where the DNA matches it firmly. Clone size is given for some rows only: seen once, a few or many times, or a class if the clone is expanded.

.	TRBV12-3/TRBV12-4	many	TRBJ1-2	CASCRLNYGYTF	TGTGCCAGCTGCAGGCTAAACTATGGCTACACCTTC
.	TRBV5-4	.	TRBJ1-1	CASSFYGTMNTEAFF	TGTGCCAGCAGCTTCTACGGAACCATGAACACTGAAGCTTTCTTT
.	TRBV12-3/TRBV12-4	many	TRBJ1-4	CASSRPREKLFF	TGTGCCAGCAGCCGTCCGAGGGAAAAACTGTTTTTT
TRBD1	TRBV2	many	TRBJ1-5	CASSDRAQGGSQPQHF	TGTGCCAGCAGTGATCGGGCACAGGGGGGAAGTCAGCCCCAGCATTTT
.	TRBV7-3	.	TRBJ2-2	CASSLPPRGETNTGELFF	TGTGCCAGCAGCTTACCCCCACGGGGCGAAACGAACACCGGGGAGCTGTTTTTT
TRBD1	TRBV6-1	many	TRBJ1-5	CASTHGGGGTGNQPQHF	TGTGCCAGCACCCACGGAGGGGGGGGGACAGGCAATCAGCCCCAGCATTTT
.	TRBV29-1	many	TRBJ2-7	CSVGQGYYEQYF	TGCAGCGTTGGTCAGGGGTACTACGAGCAGTACTTC
TRBD1	TRBV6-1	many	TRBJ2-6	CASRDRQGNSGANVLTF	TGTGCCAGCAGGGATAGACAGGGGAACTCTGGGGCCAACGTCCTGACTTTC
.	TRBV7-2	few	TRBJ1-5	CASSLDLGSVDQPQHF	TGTGCCAGCAGCTTAGATTTGGGCAGCGTGGATCAGCCCCAGCATTTT
.	TRBV12-3/TRBV12-4	many	TRBJ2-5	CASSFGGQETQYF	TGTGCCAGCAGTTTTGGCGGGCAAGAGACCCAGTACTTC
TRBD1	TRBV5-1	.	TRBJ2-7	CASSADRGQTYEQYF	TGCGCCAGCAGCGCGGACAGGGGGCAAACCTACGAGCAGTACTTC
.	TRBV15	.	TRBJ1-1	CATGREGAEAFF	TGTGCCACCGGACGGGAGGGGGCTGAAGCTTTCTTT
TRBD1	TRBV5-6	.	TRBJ1-1	CASSPDREEYTEAFF	TGTGCCAGCAGCCCGGACAGGGAAGAGTACACTGAAGCTTTCTTT
TRBD2	TRBV6-4	.	TRBJ2-1	CASSDSNAFLAGHNEQFF	TGTGCCAGCAGTGACTCGAATGCTTTTCTAGCGGGGCACAATGAGCAGTTCTTC
.	TRBV11-2	many	TRBJ2-5	CASRNLHYGETQYF	TGTGCCAGCAGGAACCTCCACTATGGAGAGACCCAGTACTTC
.	TRBV19	few	TRBJ1-2	CASSPLGGYGYTF	TGTGCCAGTAGTCCCCTTGGAGGCTATGGCTACACCTTC
.	TRBV6-1	many	TRBJ1-5	CASSPQGYQPQHF	TGTGCCAGCAGCCCACAGGGATATCAGCCCCAGCATTTT
.	TRBV5-1	few	TRBJ2-2	CASSLDPSVTGELFF	TGCGCCAGCAGCTTAGACCCCTCAGTGACCGGGGAGCTGTTTTTT
TRBD2	TRBV7-9	few	TRBJ2-5	CASSGGTSGPGETQYF	TGTGCCAGCAGCGGCGGGACTAGCGGGCCCGGAGAGACCCAGTACTTC
.	TRBV27	many	TRBJ2-5	CASSEADQETQYF	TGTGCCAGCTCCGAAGCGGACCAAGAGACCCAGTACTTC
.	TRBV11-2	many	TRBJ2-5	CASSLDLTSAETQYF	TGTGCCAGCAGCTTAGATCTCACCAGCGCAGAGACCCAGTACTTC
TRBD1	TRBV6-1	few	TRBJ2-1	CASSKQGVHNEQFF	TGTGCCAGCAGTAAACAGGGGGTCCACAATGAGCAGTTCTTC
TRBD2	TRBV6-1	.	TRBJ2-7	CASRQRTSGRGEQYF	TGTGCCAGCAGACAACGGACTAGCGGGAGGGGCGAGCAGTACTTC
.	TRBV29-1	.	TRBJ1-5	CSAGGGNQPQHF	TGCAGCGCTGGGGGGGGGAATCAGCCCCAGCATTTT
TRBD2	TRBV3-1	.	TRBJ2-5	CASSQVTGLAGSDQETQYF	TGTGCCAGCAGCCAAGTTACGGGACTAGCGGGATCCGACCAAGAGACCCAGTACTTC
.	TRBV27	.	TRBJ2-1	CASSLGPYNGQFF	TGTGCCAGCAGTTTGGGACCATACAATGGGCAGTTCTTC